This TCR beta chain was identified in a study of T cells expressing NK-cell markers. Beta-chain TCR cDNA was generated via 5'RACE template switching with UMIs. Reanalyzing the 5' RACE reads, TCRdb keeps one entry per CDR3 protein, without DNA. This sample's table reports roughly 390,000 distinct CDR3 sequences. CDR1 is SGDLS and CDR2 is YYNGEE in the germline V gene. The CDR3 extends over 18 amino acids. Sequencing was performed on blood T cells: a sorted CD56 or NKG2C T cell subset, CD4+ or CD8+ T cells, or bulk PBMC T cells (not recorded which). The sequence derives from a woman aged 45-65 years in good health. The rearrangement links TRBV9 to TRBJ2-1; TCRdb's D gene call, TRBD2, goes unchecked for lack of DNA. CDR3: CASSFRTSGRAQYNEQFF. Using reference TRBV9 and TRBJ2-1 for the parts outside the CDR3, the full variable domain is DSGVTQTPKHLITATGQRVTLRCSPRSGDLSVYWYQQSLDQGLQFLIQYYNGEERAKGNILERFSAQQFPDLHSELNLSSLELGDSALYFCASSFRTSGRAQYNEQFFGPGTRLTVL.